The 17 T cell receptor beta chains below all came from one sample that was sequenced in a study of shared clonotypes between healthy human individuals. The protocol was immunoSEQ multiplex PCR, while the TCRdb copy is restricted to in-frame clones and leaves out a portion. The data contain roughly 2.5 million clones, over 85% of them seen just once; the ten biggest clones take up around 0.15%. Sequencing used naive CD4+ T cells sorted from blood. Described subset: CD45RA+ positively selected. The receptor source for this set is a man in his late teens or twenties in good health.

With regard to this clone: The identical CDR3 is also encoded by other nucleotide sequences in the sample. The chain carries TRBV6-5 and TRBJ2-3; D might be TRBD2 (5 bases). This CDR3 is 11 amino acids long. Germline V lookup: CDR1 MNHEY, CDR2 SVGAGI. The germline V and J ends were trimmed by 5 bases and 6 bases, with 6 bases remaining between them. This chain's CDR3 is CASSREDTQYF. CDR3 sequence (DNA): TGTGCCAGCAGTAGGGAGGATACGCAGTATTTT.

The V call is TRBV5-1, the J call TRBJ1-5; possibly TRBD1 for D (5 bases). CDR1 and CDR2 (germline): SGHRS, YFSETQ. V was clipped by 5 bases and J by 1 base, with 13 bases between them. This CDR3 comprises 15 residues. CDR3 amino acids: CASRRTGESNQPQHF. The CDR3 nucleotides are TGCGCCAGCAGAAGAACAGGTGAGAGCAATCAGCCCCAGCATTTT. Full variable domain (rest looked up from reference TRBV5-1 and TRBJ1-5): KAGVTQTPRYLIKTRGQQVTLSCSPISGHRSVSWYQQTPGQGLQFLFEYFSETQRNKGNFPGRFSGRQFSNSRSEMNVSTLELGDSALYLCASRRTGESNQPQHFGDGTRLSIL.

The V gene is TRBV5-6, the J gene TRBJ2-3; the match to TRBD1 covers 7 bases. The germline gives CDR1 SGHDT, CDR2 YYEEEE. This CDR3 contains 16 residues. The J segment lost 4 bases and the V segment lost 4 bases, leaving 12 bases of the junction unmatched. The CDR3 DNA follows: TGTGCCAGCAGCACCGGGACAGCGGCCGTGGCAGATACGCAGTATTTT. Translated: CASSTGTAAVADTQYF.

The rearrangement joins TRBV7-3 to TRBJ2-1; 8 positions agree with TRBD1. Germline trimming cut 5 bases from V and 14 bases from J; bases unmatched to any gene: 8. From germline, CDR1 is SGHTA and CDR2 FQGTGA. The CDR3 consists of 12 residues. CDR3 amino acids: CASSLPGQVKFF. The CDR3 region has the DNA TGTGCCAGCAGCCTACCGGGACAGGTTAAGTTCTTC.

This clone has a single count. The genes are TRBV7-9 and TRBJ2-2, with D maybe TRBD1 (6 bases). The CDR3 is 16 amino acids. Germline V gene data show CDR1 as SEHNR and CDR2 as FQNEAQ (reference sequence). Trimming cost V 5 bases and J 2 bases, with 15 bases left between them. CDR3 in amino acids: CASSTWGTTNTGELFF. For the CDR3, the DNA is TGTGCCAGCAGCACCTGGGGGACAACCAACACCGGGGAGCTGTTTTTT.

The chain uses TRBV19 and TRBJ1-1, with 7 nucleotides matching TRBD1. The J segment lost 2 bases and the V segment lost 10 bases, leaving 7 bases of the junction unmatched. CDR1 and CDR2 from the germline V gene are LNHDA and SQIVND (reference sequence). The CDR3 is made up of 13 amino acids. CDR3: CATKDRINTEAFF. The CDR3 bases are TGTGCCACAAAGGACAGGATTAACACTGAAGCTTTCTTT.

The chain has TRBV5-1 and TRBJ2-2, with D perhaps matching TRBD2 (5 bases). V shed 0 bases and J shed 2 bases, with 17 bases lying between them. Looked up from germline, CDR1 is SGHRS and CDR2 is YFSETQ. The CDR3 spans 18 residues. CDR3 protein: CASSLGAGEKGNTGELFF. The CDR3, as DNA: TGCGCCAGCAGCTTGGGGGCCGGGGAAAAAGGCAACACCGGGGAGCTGTTTTTT.

Of note for this clone: Other DNA sequences within the sample encode an identical CDR3. The V and J genes are TRBV4-3 and TRBJ1-2, with D tentatively TRBD1 (5 bases). CDR3 length: 13 residues. CDR1 LGHNA and CDR2 YSLEER come from the germline V gene. Deletions cut 0 bases from V and 8 bases from J, with 10 bases between. CDR3 loop: CASSQDRGHGYTF. The CDR3 region has the DNA TGCGCCAGCAGCCAAGATCGAGGACACGGCTACACCTTC.

This chain links TRBV7-8 with TRBJ2-3; D unclear. CDR3 length: 15 residues. V was shortened by 3 bases and J by 1 base, with 11 bases between the two germline ends. Per the germline V gene, CDR1 is SGHVS and CDR2 is FQNEAQ. CDR3 in amino acids: CASSFVGSGTDTQYF. CDR3 nucleotides: TGTGCCAGCAGCTTCGTTGGGTCGGGCACAGATACGCAGTATTTT.

This chain links TRBV11-1 with TRBJ2-2; D might be TRBD1 (6 bases). Trimming took off 7 bases at V and 2 bases at J, with 14 bases between the two ends. The V gene's germline CDR1 is SGHAT and CDR2 FQDESV (reference sequence). CDR3 length: 15 residues. In nucleotides, the CDR3 is TGTGCCAGCACAGACAGGTCTGGAAACACCGGGGAGCTGTTTTTT. This encodes CASTDRSGNTGELFF. Together with reference TRBV11-1 and TRBJ2-2, the CDR3 gives the full variable domain: EAEVAQSPRYKITEKSQAVAFWCDPISGHATLYWYRQILGQGPELLVQFQDESVVDDSQLPKDRFSAERLKGVDSTLKIQPAELGDSAMYLCASTDRSGNTGELFFGEGSRLTVL.

The CDR3 DNA reads TGTGCCAGCAGTTTTCCCGGACGCGGTCTGGAGGAGCAGTACTTC. Amino acid sequence: CASSFPGRGLEEQYF. The chain combines TRBV28 with TRBJ2-7; no firm D call. There are 15 residues in the CDR3. Trimming left V 3 bases short and J 7 bases short, with 19 bases between. The V gene's germline CDR1 is MDHEN and CDR2 SYDVKM. The complete variable domain, with remaining parts taken from reference TRBV28 and TRBJ2-7, reads DVKVTQSSRYLVKRTGEKVFLECVQDMDHENMFWYRQDPGLGLRLIYFSYDVKMKEKGDIPEGYSVSREKKERFSLILESASTNQTSMYLCASSFPGRGLEEQYFGPGTRLTVT.

The J gene is TRBJ2-5, the V gene TRBV21-1. TRBV21-1 is recorded as a pseudogene. The CDR3 runs to 14 residues. The CDR3 loop reads CASSKGLQQETQYF. In DNA form, the CDR3 reads TGTGCCAGCAGCAAAGGTCTCCAACAAGAGACCCAGTACTTC.

The table lists this clone with a count of one. The same CDR3 can be traced to other DNA sequences in this sample. This chain connects TRBV5-1 to TRBJ2-4; no definite D call. Germline V gene lookup returns CDR1 SGHRS and CDR2 YFSETQ. The CDR3 runs 15 residues. Trimming shortened V by 0 bases and J by 0 bases, and 7 bases separated the two germline ends. The CDR3 loop is CASSLGAVAKNIQYF. CDR3 bases: TGCGCCAGCAGCTTGGGGGCGGTAGCCAAAAACATTCAGTACTTC.

This clone was counted once. The chain recombines TRBV18 with TRBJ2-1; the D gene is possibly TRBD2 (6 bases). V lost 0 bases and J lost 0, with 12 bases in between. There are 17 residues in the CDR3. Germline CDR1 and CDR2: KGHSH and LQKENI. CDR3: CASSPPYGRDSYNEQFF. In nucleotides, the CDR3 is TGTGCCAGCTCACCACCATACGGGAGAGACTCCTACAATGAGCAGTTCTTC.

This chain connects TRBV25-1 to TRBJ2-5; tentative D call: TRBD1 (6 bases). The end of the DNA fits TRBJ2-7 better, so the J call may be wrong. Per the germline V gene, CDR1 is MGHDK and CDR2 is SYGVNS. This CDR3 contains 12 residues. The CDR3 sequence is CASSLTGIEQYF. The CDR3 DNA is TGTGCCAGCAGCCTAACAGGGATCGAGCAGTACTTC.

This chain connects TRBV5-1 to TRBJ1-6; D uncertain. The germline V gene encodes CDR1 SGHRS and CDR2 YFSETQ. V was clipped by 1 base and J by 6 bases, with 8 bases between them. There are 14 residues in the CDR3. CDR3 protein: CASSLPEGNSPLHF. Here the CDR3 DNA reads TGCGCCAGCAGCTTGCCAGAAGGTAATTCACCCCTCCACTTT.

The rearrangement links TRBV27 to TRBJ2-2; D might be TRBD1 (6 bases). Trimming pared 6 bases from V and 6 bases from J, leaving 20 bases between. The CDR3 length is 16 residues. CDR1 and CDR2 from the germline V gene are MNHEY and SMNVEV (reference sequence). The DNA for the CDR3 is TGTGCCAGCAGGCCCTTCAGGGGTAAGGTCCCCGGGGAGCTGTTTTTT. Translating it yields CASRPFRGKVPGELFF.